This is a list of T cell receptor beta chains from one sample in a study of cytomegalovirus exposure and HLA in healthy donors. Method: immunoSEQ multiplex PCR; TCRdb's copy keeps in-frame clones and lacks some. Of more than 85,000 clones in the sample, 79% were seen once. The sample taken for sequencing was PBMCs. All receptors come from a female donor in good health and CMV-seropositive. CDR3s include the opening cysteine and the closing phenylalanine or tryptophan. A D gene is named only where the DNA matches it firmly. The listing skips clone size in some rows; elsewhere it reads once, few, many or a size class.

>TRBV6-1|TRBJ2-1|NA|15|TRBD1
TGTGCCAGCAACCACAGGGGGTTCTCCTACAATGAGCAGTTCTTC
CASNHRGFSYNEQFF
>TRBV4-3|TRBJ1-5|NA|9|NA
TGCGCCAGCAGCAAGACAGGACATTTT
CASSKTGHF
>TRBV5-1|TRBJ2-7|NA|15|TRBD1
TGCGCCAGCAGCTCCGGGACAGGGACTGTAGGCGAGCAGTACTTC
CASSSGTGTVGEQYF
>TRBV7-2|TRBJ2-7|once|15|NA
TGTGCCAGCAGCCGGACAGCGGTCGGAACCTACGAGCAGTACTTC
CASSRTAVGTYEQYF
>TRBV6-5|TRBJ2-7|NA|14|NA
TGTGCCAGCGGGGCCGCTTTGGGGGCCCGCGAGCAGTACTTC
CASGAALGAREQYF
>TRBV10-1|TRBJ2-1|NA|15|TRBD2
TGCGCCAGCAGTGAGTCTACTAGCGGGAACTATGAGCAGTTCTTC
CASSESTSGNYEQFF
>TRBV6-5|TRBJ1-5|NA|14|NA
TGTGCCAGCAGTCCGACAGCTAGCAATCAGCCCCAGCATTTT
CASSPTASNQPQHF
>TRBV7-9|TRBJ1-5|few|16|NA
TGTGCCAGCAGCCACCCTGGGGGGGACGACAATCAGCCCCAGCATTTT
CASSHPGGDDNQPQHF
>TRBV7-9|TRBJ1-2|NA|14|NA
TGTGCCAGCAGCTTAGGACAGGCCAACTATGGCTACACCTTC
CASSLGQANYGYTF
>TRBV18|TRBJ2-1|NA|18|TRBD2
TGTGCCAGCTCACCCTTAGGACTAGCGGGGGGTTCAAGCAATGAGCAGTTCTTC
CASSPLGLAGGSSNEQFF
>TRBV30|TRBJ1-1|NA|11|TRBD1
TGTGCCGCAGGGGGATGGACTGAAGCTTTCTTT
CAAGGWTEAFF
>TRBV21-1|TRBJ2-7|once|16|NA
TGTGCCAGCAGCCCCCCTCCGGGACTAGCGACCTACGAGCAGTACTTC
CASSPPPGLATYEQYF
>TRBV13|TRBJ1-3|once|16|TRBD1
TGTGCCAGCAGCTTTTGGGACAGGGCCTCTGGAAACACCATATATTTT
CASSFWDRASGNTIYF
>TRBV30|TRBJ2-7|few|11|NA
TGTGCCTGGAGCCGCTCCTACGAGCAGTACTTC
CAWSRSYEQYF
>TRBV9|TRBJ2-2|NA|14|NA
TGTGCCAGCAGCGTAGGGGGTGAGCGGGGGGAGCTGTTTTTT
CASSVGGERGELFF
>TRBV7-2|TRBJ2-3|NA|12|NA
TGTGCCAGCAGCTTACCCTCGCCCGGGCAGTATTTT
CASSLPSPGQYF
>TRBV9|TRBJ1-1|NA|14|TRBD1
TGTGCCAGCAGCACCGGGACAGTGAGCAGTGAAGCTTTCTTT
CASSTGTVSSEAFF
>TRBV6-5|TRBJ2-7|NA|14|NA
TGTGCCAGCAGTTATCAGGCGCAGGGGCGCGAGCAGTACTTC
CASSYQAQGREQYF
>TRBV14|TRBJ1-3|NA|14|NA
TGTGCCAGCAGAGAGACAGGCTCCGGAAACACCATATATTTT
CASRETGSGNTIYF
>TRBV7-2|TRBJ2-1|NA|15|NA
TGTGCCAGCGCCCTAGATGACTCCCCGGGAAGGGAGCAGTTCTTC
CASALDDSPGREQFF
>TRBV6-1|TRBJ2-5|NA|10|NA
TGTGCCACTGGTTCGGGTGTCCAGTACTTC
CATGSGVQYF
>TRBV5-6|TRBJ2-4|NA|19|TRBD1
TGTGCCAGCAGCTTGGGACGGACAGGGCCCGTGCTGGCCAAAAACATTCAGTACTTC
CASSLGRTGPVLAKNIQYF
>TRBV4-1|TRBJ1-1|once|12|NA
TGCGCCAGCAGCCAAGATCCGGCTGAAGCTTTCTTT
CASSQDPAEAFF
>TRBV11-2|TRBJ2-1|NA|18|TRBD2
TGTGCCAGCAGCTCCTCTGCTAGCGGGAGGGGTGGGTACAATGAGCAGTTCTTC
CASSSSASGRGGYNEQFF
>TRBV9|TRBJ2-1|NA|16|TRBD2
TGTGCCAGCAGCGCGCCTAGCGGTCGCTCCTACAATGAGCAGTTCTTC
CASSAPSGRSYNEQFF
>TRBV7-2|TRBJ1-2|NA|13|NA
TGTGCCAGCAGCTTAGGGACACCTAATGGCTACACCTTC
CASSLGTPNGYTF
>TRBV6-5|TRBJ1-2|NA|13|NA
TGTGCCAGCAGCAACAGGGTTGGCTATGGCTACACCTTC
CASSNRVGYGYTF
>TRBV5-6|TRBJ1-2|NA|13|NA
TGTGCCAGCAGCTTGGACACTATGTATGGCTACACCTTC
CASSLDTMYGYTF
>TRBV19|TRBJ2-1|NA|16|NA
TGTGCCAGTAGTCCCCGAGGCAGAACCTCCTACAATGAGCAGTTCTTC
CASSPRGRTSYNEQFF
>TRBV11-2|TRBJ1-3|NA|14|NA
TGTGCCAGCAGCCACGCCGTAGCTTCAAACACCATATATTTT
CASSHAVASNTIYF
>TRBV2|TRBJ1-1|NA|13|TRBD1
TGTGCCAGCACCGACAGGGCGAACACTGAAGCTTTCTTT
CASTDRANTEAFF
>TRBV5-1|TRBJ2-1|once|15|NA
TGCGCCAGCAGCTTCCATAGCGGTGTCGTAAATGAGCAGTTCTTC
CASSFHSGVVNEQFF
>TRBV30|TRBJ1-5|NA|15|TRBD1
TGTGCCTGGAGTGTACAGGGGACTTACAATCAGCCCCAGCATTTT
CAWSVQGTYNQPQHF
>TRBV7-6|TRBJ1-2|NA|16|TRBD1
TGTGCCAGCAGCCCGAGACAGGGAAGGGGCTCCTATGGCTACACCTTC
CASSPRQGRGSYGYTF
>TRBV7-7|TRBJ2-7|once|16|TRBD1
TGTGCCAGCAGCCTCCGTGTCGGGACAGGGGTTTCCGAGCAGTACTTC
CASSLRVGTGVSEQYF
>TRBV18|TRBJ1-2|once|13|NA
TGTGCCAGCTCACCCACAGCAAACTATGGCTACACCTTC
CASSPTANYGYTF
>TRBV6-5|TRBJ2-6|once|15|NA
TGTGCCAGCAGTTACTCAGGCGGGGGGGCCAACGTCCTGACTTTC
CASSYSGGGANVLTF
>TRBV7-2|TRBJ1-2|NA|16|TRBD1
TGTGCCAGCAGCTTTGACAGGGTCGACAATATCTATGGCTACACCTTC
CASSFDRVDNIYGYTF
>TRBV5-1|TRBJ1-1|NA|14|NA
TGCGCCAGCCCCGGGTCGGACATGAACACTGAAGCTTTCTTT
CASPGSDMNTEAFF
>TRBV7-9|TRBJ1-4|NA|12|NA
TGTGCCAGCAGCTTAGCAAGCGGGGGGCTGTTTTTT
CASSLASGGLFF
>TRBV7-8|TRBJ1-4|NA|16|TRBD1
TGTGCCAGCAGCCGGAAGAGGACAGGGGGGAGTGAAAAACTGTTTTTT
CASSRKRTGGSEKLFF
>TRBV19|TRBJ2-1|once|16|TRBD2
TGTGCCAGTACCTCGCTGGGACTAGCGGGACCCAATGAGCAGTTCTTC
CASTSLGLAGPNEQFF
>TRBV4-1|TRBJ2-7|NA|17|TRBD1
TGCGCCAGCAGCCAAGAGGGTCCGGGACAGGGATTCTACGAGCAGTACTTC
CASSQEGPGQGFYEQYF
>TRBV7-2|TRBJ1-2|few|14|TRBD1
TGTGCCAGCACCCCAGACAGGGGAGGCTATGGCTACACCTTC
CASTPDRGGYGYTF
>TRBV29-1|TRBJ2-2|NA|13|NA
TGCAGCTTTCTGGCTGCGAACACCGGGGAGCTGTTTTTT
CSFLAANTGELFF
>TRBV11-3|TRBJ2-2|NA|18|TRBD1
TGTGCCAGCAGCTCCCGGGACAGGGGGCCTCGGGGCACCGGGGAGCTGTTTTTT
CASSSRDRGPRGTGELFF
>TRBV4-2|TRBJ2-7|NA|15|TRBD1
TGTGCCAGCAGCCAATCGGGACAGGGTGTACACGAGCAGTACTTC
CASSQSGQGVHEQYF
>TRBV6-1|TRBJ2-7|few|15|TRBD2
TGTGCCAGCAGCGATACTAGCGGGGGGGCCTACGAGCAGTACTTC
CASSDTSGGAYEQYF
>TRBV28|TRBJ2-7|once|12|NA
TGTGCCAGCAGTTCCAGTTCCTACGAGCAGTACTTC
CASSSSSYEQYF
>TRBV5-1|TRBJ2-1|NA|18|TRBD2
TGCGCCAGCAGCTCAGGACTAGCGGGAGTTACCCCCTACAATGAGCAGTTCTTC
CASSSGLAGVTPYNEQFF
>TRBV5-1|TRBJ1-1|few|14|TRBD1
TGCGCCAGCAGCTCTCGGGCAGGGGGTACTGAAGCTTTCTTT
CASSSRAGGTEAFF
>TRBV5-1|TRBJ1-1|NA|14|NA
TGCGCCAGCAGCTTTGGGGGGTCGGTCACTGAAGCTTTCTTT
CASSFGGSVTEAFF
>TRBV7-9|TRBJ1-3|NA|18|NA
TGTGCCAGCAGCCTGTACCCCCGAGTGGCGGCCTCTGGAAACACCATATATTTT
CASSLYPRVAASGNTIYF